The sequence of this TCR beta chain was determined in a study of Ad26.COV2.S vaccination and SARS-CoV-2 variants. Stated treatment: some 20 received Ad26.COV2.S at low or high dose, single or two shots; roughly five received placebo; per-sample allocation not given. Samples came from day 63 after the first vaccine or placebo injection. Per germline, CDR1 SGHTA and CDR2 FQGNSA. The ends were cut back, 2 bases at V and 3 bases at J, with 16 bases in the middle. There are 16 residues in the CDR3. Method: immunoSEQ multiplex PCR; TCRdb's copy keeps in-frame clones and lacks some. The sample includes about 350,000 clones, around nine tenths seen only once; the top ten take 9.5% to 12%.

The J gene is TRBJ1-1, the V gene TRBV7-2; D is undetermined. This clonotype was obtained from a person between 18 and 65 years old who received the Ad26.COV2.S COVID-19 vaccine or a placebo. The source was peripheral blood, collected in a trial of Ad26.COV2.S vaccine versus placebo. CDR3 coding DNA: TGTGCCAGCAGCTTAATTGGACGCCCATCGGACACTGAAGCTTTCTTT. It is translated as CASSLIGRPSDTEAFF.